This T cell receptor (beta chain) was found in a study of shared T cell receptors in the human thymus. The germline V gene encodes CDR1 MDHEN and CDR2 SYDVKM. This CDR3 region has 16 residues. The V end lost 5 bases, the J end lost 0 bases, and 14 bases lay between the germline ends. The table came from immunoSEQ multiplex PCR; TCRdb's copy has only in-frame clones and leaves some out. The sample has under 700,000 clones, about 80% seen once. The sample was also reused in another study, on human thymus T cells. That publication notes: Among the donors, all were healthy Finnish infants having corrective surgery for congenital heart defects. Resections that were taken during corrective heart surgery supplied the thymus tissue. Use of V and J genes seemed skewed within the thymic and blood repertoires. Unrelated individuals reportedly shared highly overlapping thymic TCR repertoires.

The chain employs TRBV28 and TRBJ2-4, with TRBD1 as a possible D gene (6 bases). Sequenced: thymocytes. The clonotype originates from a boy under two years old with a congenital heart defect. This CDR3 is CASSPGVALAKNIQYF. CDR3 coding DNA: TGTGCCAGCAGTCCAGGGGTAGCCCTAGCCAAAAACATTCAGTACTTC.